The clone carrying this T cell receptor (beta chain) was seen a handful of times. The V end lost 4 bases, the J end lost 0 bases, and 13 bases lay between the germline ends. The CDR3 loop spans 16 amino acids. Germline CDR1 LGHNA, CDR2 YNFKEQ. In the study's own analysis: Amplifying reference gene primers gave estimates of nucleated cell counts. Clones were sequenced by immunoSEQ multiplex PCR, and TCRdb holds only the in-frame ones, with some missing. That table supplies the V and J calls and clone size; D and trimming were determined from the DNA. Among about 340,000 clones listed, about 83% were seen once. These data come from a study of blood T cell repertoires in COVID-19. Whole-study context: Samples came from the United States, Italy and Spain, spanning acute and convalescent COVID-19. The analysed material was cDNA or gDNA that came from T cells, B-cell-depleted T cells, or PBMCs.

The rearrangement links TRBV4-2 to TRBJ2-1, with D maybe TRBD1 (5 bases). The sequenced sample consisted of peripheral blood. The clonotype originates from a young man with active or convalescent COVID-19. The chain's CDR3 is CASSRGPVTSYNEQFF. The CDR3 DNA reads TGTGCCAGCAGCCGGGGCCCAGTAACCTCCTACAATGAGCAGTTCTTC.